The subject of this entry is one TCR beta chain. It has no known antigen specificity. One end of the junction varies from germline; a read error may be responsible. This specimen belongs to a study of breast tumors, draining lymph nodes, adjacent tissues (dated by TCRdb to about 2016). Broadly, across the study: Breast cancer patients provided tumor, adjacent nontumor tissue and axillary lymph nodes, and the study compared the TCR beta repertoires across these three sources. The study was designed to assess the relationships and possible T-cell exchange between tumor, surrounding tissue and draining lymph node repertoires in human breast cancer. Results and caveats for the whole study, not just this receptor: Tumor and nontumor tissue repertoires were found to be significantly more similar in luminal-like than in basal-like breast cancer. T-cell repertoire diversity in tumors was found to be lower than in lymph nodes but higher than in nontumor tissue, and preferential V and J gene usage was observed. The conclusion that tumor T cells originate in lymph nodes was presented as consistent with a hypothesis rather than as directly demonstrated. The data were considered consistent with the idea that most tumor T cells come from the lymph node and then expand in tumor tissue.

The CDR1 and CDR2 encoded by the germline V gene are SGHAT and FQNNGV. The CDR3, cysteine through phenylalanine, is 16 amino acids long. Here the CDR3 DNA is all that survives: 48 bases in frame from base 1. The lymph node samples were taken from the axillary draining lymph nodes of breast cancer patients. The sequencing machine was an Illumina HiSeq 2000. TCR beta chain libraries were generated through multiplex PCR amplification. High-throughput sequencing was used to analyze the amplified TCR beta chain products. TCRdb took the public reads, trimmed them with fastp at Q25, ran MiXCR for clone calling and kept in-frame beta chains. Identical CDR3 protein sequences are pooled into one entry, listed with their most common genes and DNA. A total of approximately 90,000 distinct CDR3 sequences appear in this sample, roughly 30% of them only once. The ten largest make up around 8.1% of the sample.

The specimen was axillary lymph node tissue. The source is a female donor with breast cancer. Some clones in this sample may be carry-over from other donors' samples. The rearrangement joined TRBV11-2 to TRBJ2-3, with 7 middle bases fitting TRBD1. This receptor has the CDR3 CASSVTTGQPTDTQYF. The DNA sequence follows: TGCGCCAGCAGCGTAACGACGGGACAGCCCACAGATACGCAGTATTTT.